One and the same sample provided the 5 T cell receptor beta chains below, sequenced in a study of blood T cell repertoires in COVID-19. Some clones are missing from TCRdb's copy, which holds only in-frame ones; the method was immunoSEQ multiplex PCR. Of about 130,000 clones in the sample, about 90% were seen once. Sequencing was done on a sample of peripheral blood. These receptors were obtained from a man aged 50 or older with active COVID-19.

CDR3 loop: CASSEPGQYEQYF. The CDR3 DNA sequence: TGTGCCAGCAGTGAACCGGGACAATACGAGCAGTACTTC. V is TRBV6-1 and J is TRBJ2-7; perhaps TRBD1 as D (6 bases). The germline V gene encodes CDR1 MNHNS and CDR2 SASEGT. V was cut by 2 bases and J by 4 bases, with 9 bases left in between. CDR3 length: 13 residues.

This chain uses TRBV30 with TRBJ2-1; maybe TRBD1 (6 bases). The germline V gene has CDR1 GTSNPN and CDR2 SVGIG (reference sequence). V was pared by 7 bases and J by 9 bases, with 13 bases between. The CDR3 covers 11 residues. The DNA of the CDR3 is TGTGCCTTGAAGGGGGATGGTGAGCAGTTCTTC. Its translation is CALKGDGEQFF.

The chain employs TRBV3-1 (or the pseudogene TRBV3-2) and TRBJ1-3, with D perhaps matching TRBD1 (5 bases). Trimming removed 1 base at V and 2 bases at J, with 18 bases between. From germline, CDR1 is LGHDT and CDR2 YNNKEL (reference sequence). The CDR3 loop spans 18 amino acids. CDR3 coding DNA: TGTGCCAGCAGCCAAGGGATCTCAGGGTTGAATGCTGGAAACACCATATATTTT. Residues: CASSQGISGLNAGNTIYF.

This clone has only one observation. The chain employs TRBV28 and TRBJ1-1; possible D gene TRBD1, 5 bases. This CDR3 contains 12 residues. CDR1 and CDR2 from the germline V gene are MDHEN and SYDVKM. V lost 5 bases, J lost 7 bases, and 11 bases lay in between. The CDR3 sequence: CASSQLRVEAFF. In DNA, the CDR3 is TGTGCCAGCAGTCAACTCAGGGTTGAAGCTTTCTTT.

CDR3 nucleotides: TGTGCCAGCAGCCCAGGCTGGACAGGGAACAATGAGCAGTTCTTC. Its translation is CASSPGWTGNNEQFF. V and J are TRBV12-1 and TRBJ2-1; TRBD1 is the table's D call, not checked against the DNA. TRBV12-1 is classified as a pseudogene. There are 15 residues in the CDR3.